This entry concerns a single TCR beta chain. Its antigen is undetermined. The CDR3 consists of 15 residues. J was trimmed by 2 bases and V by 7 bases; bases with no gene match: 5. The germline CDR1 and CDR2 sequences are WSHSY and SAAADI. This entry comes from a study of blood T cells in healthy people across ages. Study outcomes and limitations: The study found more naive CD4+ cells and higher diversity in long-lived than aged donors.

Alongside a J-beta primer mix, a sample-barcoded 5' primer served in a second PCR lasting about 7 to 12 cycles. TCRdb recomputed calls from the 5' RACE reads with MiXCR, one row per CDR3 protein. The sample has approximately 1.5 million distinct CDR3 sequences, around 35% seen once. Input material: blood. This sequence originates from a woman in her twenties or thirties in good health. J is TRBJ2-1 and V is TRBV10-2, with TRBD2 matching over 10 bases. CDR3 sequence (DNA): TGCGCCAGCACCGAAACTAGCGGGGCCTACAATGAGCAGTTCTTC. Translation: CASTETSGAYNEQFF.